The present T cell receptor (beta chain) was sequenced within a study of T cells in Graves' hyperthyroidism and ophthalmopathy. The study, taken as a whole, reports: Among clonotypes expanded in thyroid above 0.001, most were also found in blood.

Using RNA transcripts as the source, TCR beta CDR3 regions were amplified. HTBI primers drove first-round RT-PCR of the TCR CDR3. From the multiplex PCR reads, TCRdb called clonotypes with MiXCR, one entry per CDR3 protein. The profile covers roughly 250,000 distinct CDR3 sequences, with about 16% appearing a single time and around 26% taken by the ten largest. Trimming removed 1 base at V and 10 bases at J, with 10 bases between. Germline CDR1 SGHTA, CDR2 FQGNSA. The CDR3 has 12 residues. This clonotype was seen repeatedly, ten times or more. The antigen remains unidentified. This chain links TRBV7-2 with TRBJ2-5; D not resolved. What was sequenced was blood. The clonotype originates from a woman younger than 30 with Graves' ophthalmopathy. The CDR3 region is CASSLGVGNQYF. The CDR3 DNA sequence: TGTGCCAGCAGCTTAGGGGTCGGAAACCAGTACTTC.